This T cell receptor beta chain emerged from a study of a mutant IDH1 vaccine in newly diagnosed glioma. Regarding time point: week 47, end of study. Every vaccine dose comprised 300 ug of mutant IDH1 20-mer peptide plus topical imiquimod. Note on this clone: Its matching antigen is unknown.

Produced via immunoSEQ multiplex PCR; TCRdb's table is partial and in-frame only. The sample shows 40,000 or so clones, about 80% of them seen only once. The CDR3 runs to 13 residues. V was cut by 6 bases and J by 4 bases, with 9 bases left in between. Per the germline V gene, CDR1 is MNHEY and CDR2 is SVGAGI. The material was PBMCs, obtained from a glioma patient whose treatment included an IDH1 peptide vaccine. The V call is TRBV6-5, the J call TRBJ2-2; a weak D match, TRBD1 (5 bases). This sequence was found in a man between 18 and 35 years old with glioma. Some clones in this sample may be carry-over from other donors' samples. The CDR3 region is CASRPTGTGELFF. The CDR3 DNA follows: TGTGCCAGCAGACCCACAGGCACCGGGGAGCTGTTTTTT.